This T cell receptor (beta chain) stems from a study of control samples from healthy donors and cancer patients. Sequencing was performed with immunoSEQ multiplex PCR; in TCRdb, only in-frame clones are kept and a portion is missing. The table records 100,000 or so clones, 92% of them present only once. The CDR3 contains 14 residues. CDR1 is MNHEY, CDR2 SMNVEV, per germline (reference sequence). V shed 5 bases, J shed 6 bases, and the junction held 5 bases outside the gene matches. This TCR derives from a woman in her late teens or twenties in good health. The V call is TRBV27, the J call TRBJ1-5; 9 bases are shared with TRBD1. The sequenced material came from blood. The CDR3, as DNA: TGTGCCAGCAGTCCCGGGACAGGGTTTCAGCCCCAGCATTTT. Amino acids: CASSPGTGFQPQHF.